This T cell receptor (beta chain) stems from a study of human T cells and chemical hapten exposure. Study at large: The study lasted approximately 25 weeks, and patients were dosed weekly with diphenylcyclopropenone on the scalp throughout. Study-level findings and limits: Clustering by CDR3 similarity yielded significantly more large clusters from expanded TCRs than controls.

This sample's time point: patch test 2, 6 weeks after DPC sensitization. Specified treatment: therapeutic diphenylcyclopropenone sensitization with weekly scalp DPC. TCRdb itself ran the RACE reads through MiXCR, one entry per CDR3 protein. Of tens of thousands of distinct CDR3 sequences listed, roughly 10% were seen once; the top ten hold roughly 2.3%. The sample holds many counts of this clonotype. The antigen is unknown. The CDR3 extends over 14 amino acids. Trimming pared 1 base from V and 2 bases from J, leaving 9 bases between. Germline CDR1 is DFQATT and CDR2 is SNEGSKA (reference sequence). This sample comprised whole blood, obtained in connection with sensitization to the hapten diphenylcyclopropenone (DPC). This TCR was sampled from a woman in her 30s with alopecia areata. Some clones in this sample may be carry-over from other donors' samples. V usage is TRBV20-1 and J usage is TRBJ1-5; D unresolved. The CDR3 is CSARGRTGNQPQHF. In DNA, the CDR3 is TGCAGTGCTAGAGGGCGCACAGGCAATCAGCCCCAGCATTTT.